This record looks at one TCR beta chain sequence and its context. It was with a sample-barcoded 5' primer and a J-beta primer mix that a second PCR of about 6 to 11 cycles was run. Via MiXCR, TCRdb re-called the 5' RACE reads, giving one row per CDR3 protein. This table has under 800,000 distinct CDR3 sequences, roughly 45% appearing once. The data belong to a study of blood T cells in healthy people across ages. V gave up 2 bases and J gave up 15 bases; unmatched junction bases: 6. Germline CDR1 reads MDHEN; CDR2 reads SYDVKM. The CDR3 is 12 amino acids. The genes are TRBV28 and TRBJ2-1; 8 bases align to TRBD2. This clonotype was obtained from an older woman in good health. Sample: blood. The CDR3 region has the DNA TGTGCCAGCAGTTTAAAGGGGACTAGGGGGTTCTTC. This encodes CASSLKGTRGFF.